This T cell receptor (beta chain) was captured in a study of PD-1 blockade in classical Hodgkin lymphoma. Study findings and constraints: Compared with healthy donors, newly diagnosed patients reportedly showed lower baseline TCR diversity.

A note on this clone: Its cognate antigen is unknown.

Time point given: newly diagnosed, previously untreated cHL patient sample. V dropped 4 bases and J dropped 0 bases, with 13 bases sitting between them. The CDR3 covers 15 residues. Germline V gene data show CDR1 as SNHLY and CDR2 as FYNNEI. Clones were sequenced by immunoSEQ multiplex PCR, and TCRdb holds only the in-frame ones, with some missing. The sample carries 25,000 to 35,000 clones, approximately 94% recorded once. The sample comprised peripheral blood mononuclear cells (PBMCs). The rearrangement links TRBV2 to TRBJ2-7, with TRBD2 as a possible D gene (6 bases). The TCR originated in a human donor with classical Hodgkin lymphoma. The CDR3 protein is CASSGYSGYSYEQYF. The CDR3 bases are TGTGCCAGCAGTGGATATAGCGGATACTCCTACGAGCAGTACTTC. The full variable domain, rest sourced from reference TRBV2 and TRBJ2-7, is EPEVTQTPSHQVTQMGQEVILRCVPISNHLYFYWYRQILGQKVEFLVSFYNNEISEKSEIFDDQFSVERPDGSNFTLKIRSTKLEDSAMYFCASSGYSGYSYEQYFGPGTRLTVT.